This paragraph covers one TCR beta chain sequence. This clone has at least ten counts. It lacks a known antigen. Base qualities are not recorded, but no much larger clone differs from it by a single base. This sample was taken from a study of PD-L1 blockade in urothelial cancer (dated by TCRdb to about 2017). Broadly, across the study: Therapy was started in the mid-2010s for all patients, and atezolizumab 1,200 mg was administered intravenously every 3 weeks. In the same patients who had TCR sequencing, pretreatment tumors also underwent whole exome sequencing and RNA sequencing. Pretreatment tumor samples, along with matched peripheral blood collected serially before and after atezolizumab treatment, underwent TCR sequencing. Blood samples gave a median of about 140,000 T cells and approximately 85,000 unique TCRs, with a median clonality of approximately 0.078. Progression-free survival longer than 6 months counted as durable clinical benefit, and TCR features were additionally tested against both progression-free and overall survival. The study, an exploratory multi-omic analysis, examined somatic, immune and clinical correlates of response to PD-L1 blockade with atezolizumab in urothelial cancer. Blood samples were analyzed at 3 weeks after treatment start (second dose) and at 6 weeks after treatment start. Durable clinical benefit was achieved by nine patients and was not achieved by 20 patients. Pretreatment blood TCR-seq was available for fewer than 30 patients, at least one posttreatment blood collection was obtained for around 24 patients, and tumor TCR-seq was available for around 24 patients. Patients had an ECOG performance status of 0 or 1 and had received between 0 and 3 prior chemotherapy regimens. About 90% of the roughly 29 patients were identified as males with urothelial cancer of bladder origin, and a prior smoking history was reported by 18 of 29 patients.

Synthetic TCR analog templates were spiked into each PCR to estimate absolute template abundance from read counts. Using the immunoSEQ assay, TCRbeta CDR3 regions were amplified from genomic DNA with bias-controlled V and J gene primers. Sequencing of rearranged TCRbeta segments was done at approximately 20X coverage. For the original study's pipeline: Sequencing errors were corrected by clustering and CDR3s were annotated against IMGT to assign V, D and J genes. Only productive TCRbeta rearrangements were used in downstream analyses, excluding out-of-frame or stop-codon sequences. Clonality was calculated as one minus the Shannon entropy normalized by the log of the number of unique productive sequences. Clones differing between time points or between blood and tumor were identified by Fisher's exact test with Benjamini-Hochberg correction at adjusted p below 0.01. This is the immuneACCESS table as TCRdb keeps it, with only in-frame sequences that have V and J called. A part of the clones is gone; compared with another copy, unresolved V genes explain less than half, and the rest is unexplained. Clone size and the V and J calls come from that table; the DNA yielded D and trimming. Recorded for this sample are 100,000 to 150,000 clones; roughly 84% of them occurred a single time. The top ten clones comprise about 2.9% of the sample.

Via the germline V gene (reference sequence), CDR1 is MNHEY and CDR2 SMNVEV. V drops 6 bases and J drops 2 bases, leaving 20 bases in between. The CDR3 holds 17 amino acids from the cysteine to the phenylalanine. The retained sequence is limited to the CDR3, 51 bases, with the frame set at the first base. This specimen's time point label, interpreted: pretreatment peripheral blood. The cohort included about 27 patients with locally advanced or metastatic urothelial carcinoma who were treated at Memorial Sloan Kettering on a trial protocol. Peripheral blood mononuclear cells were collected from each patient pretreatment and during treatment, giving between 1 and 8 total time points per patient. The Qiagen DNeasy Blood extraction kit was used to purify genomic DNA from total PBMCs and tumor samples. PBMCs were collected pretreatment and during treatment, and were isolated and stored as previously described.

Points the paper makes about the study in general: Small sample size (n of about 29) and many exploratory analyses mean the results are intended to be hypothesis-generating. Patients with durable benefit showed greater expansion of tumor-associated TCR clones in peripheral blood 3 weeks after starting treatment (n ≈ 21, p = 0.022). A pretreatment peripheral blood TCR clonality below the median was linked to improved progression-free and overall survival.

The chain links TRBV27 with TRBJ2-1; matching of 6 bases hints at TRBD2 as the D gene. The receptor was derived from a man aged 50 or older with urothelial cancer. Sample: PBMCs, taken around atezolizumab (anti-PD-L1) treatment. Read as DNA, the sequence is TGTGCCAGCAGAGACCCCTCTAGTGCGGGAACCTACAATGAGCAGTTCTTC. Translated, this gives CASRDPSSAGTYNEQFF.